The TCR beta chain described here comes from a study of T-cell memory formation after mild COVID-19 listed by TCRdb under 2021. Turning to the overall study: Most TCR sequence clusters were specific to one of the two donors. In a couple of donors, T-cell clones that expanded and contracted after mild COVID-19 were tracked by sequencing TCRalpha and TCRbeta repertoires over time. Two young, previously healthy adult volunteers, one female and one male, were included in the cohort. The study at large found these results: SARS-CoV-2 specificity was not confirmed for the second-wave clones peaking on day 37. The study covered only a couple of mild cases, and larger cohorts including severe cases with pre-infection samples were considered necessary. Clones contracting from day 15 to 85 had balanced CD4/CD8 phenotypes, while a second wave expanding from day 15 to 37 was biased towards CD4+. Some responding clones were detected in pre-infection memory, which suggested that pre-existing cross-reactive memory T cells had joined the SARS-CoV-2 response. Contracting CD4+ clones were found mainly in CM and EM memory subsets, while CD8+ clones were enriched in EMRA.

This clonotype was observed a handful of times. Its antigen is still unknown. Base qualities were left out, and no much larger clone turns up one base away. The germline V gene encodes CDR1 LGHDT and CDR2 YNNKEL (reference sequence). V and J lose 3 bases and 5 bases, and a span of 11 bases separates them. The cysteine opens and the phenylalanine closes a CDR3 of 14 amino acids. CDR3 DNA only is kept here, 42 bases in frame from base 1. The reads were generated on an Illumina NovaSeq 6000. Using 5'RACE with constant-segment primers, TCRalpha and TCRbeta cDNA libraries were constructed, with sample barcodes and unique molecular identifiers added in the process. Trizol reagent was used to extract RNA from every sample. Libraries were amplified in two PCR steps, with a second sample barcode and Illumina TruSeq adapters added in the second step. Libraries were sequenced on an Illumina NovaSeq with 2 x 150 bp paired-end reads. In the source study's methods: The reads were demultiplexed and collapsed into UMI-guided consensus sequences using migec v1.2.7. Using mixcr v2.1.11, UMI consensuses were aligned to TRA and TRB V and J templates and then assembled into clonotypes. Expanded or contracted clonotypes were those called significant by both edgeR and NoisET, with noise models trained on biological replicates. For edgeR calls, the thresholds were a false discovery rate-adjusted p below 0.01 and a log2 fold-change of 1. PCA with hierarchical clustering of max-normalized trajectories of the 1000 most abundant clonotypes was used as exploratory dynamics analysis. Separately sequenced CD4+ and CD8+ repertoires were used to assign the CD4 or CD8 phenotype of responding clones. The public reads were reprocessed in TCRdb via fastp at Q25 and MiXCR, keeping in-frame beta chains. Here each entry gathers all rows of one CDR3 protein and keeps the most common genes and DNA. These V and J calls originate from TCRdb's pipeline instead of the authors' own analysis. The sample table shows 450,000 to 650,000 distinct CDR3 sequences, and 18% are seen once. 9.5% to 15% of the sample is taken by the ten largest.

Ficoll-Paque density gradient centrifugation was used to isolate PBMCs. The chain is encoded by TRBV3-1 joined to TRBJ2-1; the D segment cannot be called with confidence. Sequencing input: PBMCs or a T cell subset sorted from them (not recorded which). The receptor's source is an adult woman who had mild COVID-19 (a few samples of this study predate the infection). The sample titles of this study are shuffled in the database, so cell type and time point are left out; the donor was told from shared clones. The DNA sequence reads TGTGCCAGCAGCCAGACCACGGGCAACAATGAGCAGTTCTTC. Translation gives CASSQTTGNNEQFF.